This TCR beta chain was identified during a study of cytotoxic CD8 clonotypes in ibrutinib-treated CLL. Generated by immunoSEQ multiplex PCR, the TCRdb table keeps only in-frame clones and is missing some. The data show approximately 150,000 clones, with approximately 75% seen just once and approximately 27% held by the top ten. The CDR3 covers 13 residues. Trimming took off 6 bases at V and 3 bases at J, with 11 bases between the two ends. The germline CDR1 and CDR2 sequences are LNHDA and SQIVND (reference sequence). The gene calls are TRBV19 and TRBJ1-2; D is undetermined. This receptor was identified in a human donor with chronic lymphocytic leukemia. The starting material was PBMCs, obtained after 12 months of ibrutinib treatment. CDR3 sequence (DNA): TGTGCCAGTAGCTTAAACAGATACTATGGCTACACCTTC. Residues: CASSLNRYYGYTF.